The clone carrying this T cell receptor beta chain was found many times. A junction end diverges from the germline sequence, so it may reflect a read error. This CDR3 comprises 14 residues. Germline assignment: CDR1 SGHRS and CDR2 YFSETQ. This entry belongs to a study of response to subunit inactivated influenza vaccine. MiXCR was run by TCRdb on the RT-PCR reads, yielding one entry per CDR3 protein. There are around 200,000 distinct CDR3 sequences in the sample; 9.2% occur only once, and approximately 10% lies in the top ten. The genes are TRBV5-1 and TRBJ2-7, with TRBD1 identical over 9 bases. The clonotype originates from a man between 50 and 59 years old who received an inactivated influenza vaccine. The source material was non-naive T cells sorted from PBMCs, sampled on the day of vaccination. The CDR3 region is CASSSRTGAYEQYF. The CDR3 DNA is TGTGCCAGCAGCTCACGGACAGGGGCCTACGAGCAGTACTTC.